The 29 T cell receptor beta chains in this list originate from one sample, sequenced in a study of graft-versus-host responses after intestinal transplantation. Produced via immunoSEQ multiplex PCR; TCRdb's table is partial and in-frame only. The sample carries 33,000 or so clones, 90% to 95% recorded once. The sequences come from PBMCs, collected 16 days after intestinal transplant. These receptors all come from a human patient who received an intestinal transplant, so some T cells may come from the graft donor.

The rearrangement uses TRBV6-1 and TRBJ2-7, with a weak D call TRBD2 (6 bases). The CDR3 consists of 18 residues. Germline lookup yields CDR1 MNHNS and CDR2 SASEGT. V gave up 2 bases and J gave up 7 bases, with 27 bases separating them. DNA for the CDR3: TGTGCCAGCAGTGAAAATGTCCGGAGGGCGGGACGGGAAGTGGAGCAGTACTTC. Residues: CASSENVRRAGREVEQYF.

This chain connects TRBV5-1 to TRBJ2-2; maybe TRBD2 (5 bases). Trimming shortened V by 1 base and J by 5 bases, and 15 bases separated the two germline ends. The length of the CDR3 is 16 residues. Germline V gene lookup returns CDR1 SGHRS and CDR2 YFSETQ. Here the CDR3 reads CASSLSRRPRTGELFF. The CDR3 coding sequence is TGCGCCAGCAGCTTGAGTAGGAGGCCGAGAACCGGGGAGCTGTTTTTT.

The chain recombines TRBV30 with TRBJ2-2, with D perhaps TRBD1 (5 bases). The CDR3 has 14 amino acids. Germline V gene data show CDR1 as GTSNPN and CDR2 as SVGIG (reference sequence). The ends were cut back, 1 base at V and 1 base at J, with 7 bases in the middle. The CDR3 spells CAWSGQLNTGELFF. CDR3 coding DNA: TGTGCCTGGAGTGGACAGCTGAACACCGGGGAGCTGTTTTTT. Combining the CDR3 with reference TRBV30 and TRBJ2-2 gives the whole variable domain SQTIHQWPATLVQPVGSPLSLECTVEGTSNPNLYWYRQAAGRGLQLLFYSVGIGQISSEVPQNLSASRPQDRQFILSSKKLLLSDSGFYLCAWSGQLNTGELFFGEGSRLTVL.

V is TRBV9 and J is TRBJ2-1, with no clear D. Germline values: CDR1 SGDLS, CDR2 YYNGEE. The CDR3 spans 12 residues. V was pared by 0 bases and J by 4 bases, with 2 bases between. The CDR3 loop is CASSVGYNEQFF. The CDR3 DNA sequence: TGTGCCAGCAGCGTAGGGTACAATGAGCAGTTCTTC.

As regards this clone: Germline is not matched at one junction end, which may reflect a read error. Other DNA sequences in this specimen translate into the identical CDR3. V is TRBV5-8 and J is TRBJ1-1, with TRBD1 as a possible D gene (5 bases). CDR3 size: 12 residues. The V gene's germline CDR1 is SGHTS and CDR2 YDEGEE. CDR3 sequence reads: CASSWDSREAFF. CDR3 bases: TGCGCCAGCAGTTGGGACTCAAGGGAAGCTTTCTTT.

The chain employs TRBV4-1 and TRBJ1-5; 9 bases match TRBD1. With 4 bases clipped from V and 4 bases from J, the junction kept 2 bases outside the gene matches. Germline CDR1 reads MGHRA; CDR2 reads YSYEKL. The CDR3 contains 14 residues. The chain's CDR3 is CASSLDRGNQPQHF. Written as DNA, the CDR3 is TGCGCCAGCAGCCTCGACAGGGGGAATCAGCCCCAGCATTTT.

The chain is built from TRBV25-1 and TRBJ2-3; D is ambiguous. Germline loops: CDR1 MGHDK, CDR2 SYGVNS. Trimming left V 1 base short and J 3 bases short, with 8 bases between. The CDR3 sequence is 14 residues long. DNA of the CDR3: TGTGCCAGCAGTGAATTTGGGGTGACAGATACGCAGTATTTT. Amino acids: CASSEFGVTDTQYF. Looking up the rest from reference TRBV25-1 and TRBJ2-3 gives the full variable domain: EADIYQTPRYLVIGTGKKITLECSQTMGHDKMYWYQQDPGMELHLIHYSYGVNSTEKGDLSSESTVSRIRTEHFPLTLESARPSHTSQYLCASSEFGVTDTQYFGPGTRLTVL.

This clone was seen only a few times. The chain recombines TRBV9 with TRBJ1-2; possibly TRBD1 for D (6 bases). CDR1 and CDR2 (germline): SGDLS, YYNGEE. Trimming removed 4 bases from V and 2 bases from J, with 12 bases in between. The CDR3 is made up of 14 amino acids. CDR3 protein: CASSQGGSNYGYTF. CDR3 in DNA: TGTGCCAGCAGCCAAGGGGGATCGAACTATGGCTACACCTTC.

The chain has TRBV7-9 and TRBJ1-1; the D is unclear. V was trimmed by 4 bases and J by 3 bases, leaving 9 bases between them. CDR3 length equals 13 residues. Germline CDR1 and CDR2: SEHNR and FQNEAQ (reference sequence). Here the CDR3 DNA reads TGTGCCAGCAGCTACACCGGGGACACTGAAGCTTTCTTT. It translates to CASSYTGDTEAFF.

The CDR3 here is CASSILTANTEAFF. The CDR3 DNA sequence: TGTGCCAGTAGTATATTGACAGCGAACACTGAAGCTTTCTTT. J is TRBJ1-1 and V is TRBV19; possibly TRBD1 for D (5 bases). V lost 2 bases to trimming and J lost 1 base, with 8 bases between them. Germline V gene lookup returns CDR1 LNHDA and CDR2 SQIVND (reference sequence). The CDR3 extends over 14 amino acids.

This chain's CDR3 is CASSFGLAGRAYNEQFF. The CDR3 DNA follows: TGCGCCAGCAGCTTTGGACTAGCGGGAAGGGCCTACAATGAGCAGTTCTTC. The genes are TRBV5-1 and TRBJ2-1; the match to TRBD2 covers 12 bases. CDR1 and CDR2 (germline): SGHRS, YFSETQ. This CDR3 spans 17 amino acids. J lost 2 bases, V lost 2 bases, and 5 bases had no gene match.

In its sample, this clone was seen once. The CDR3 loop reads CASSEFTREGAFF. CDR3 coding DNA: TGTGCCAGCAGTGAATTCACCAGGGAAGGGGCTTTCTTT. V gene TRBV2 combines with J gene TRBJ1-1, with a tentative D call TRBD1 (5 bases). CDR3 length equals 13 residues. Trimming cost V 2 bases and J 11 bases, with 15 bases left between them. From germline, CDR1 is SNHLY and CDR2 FYNNEI.

V gene TRBV4-1 combines with J gene TRBJ1-1, with 7 bases identical to TRBD1. Germline CDR1 MGHRA, CDR2 YSYEKL. J gave up 5 bases and V 5 bases, and 20 bases lay outside the gene matches. The CDR3 loop spans 18 amino acids. The CDR3 here is CASSSLAEGAGGWTEAFF. The CDR3 DNA follows: TGCGCCAGCAGCAGTCTGGCGGAGGGGGCTGGCGGATGGACTGAAGCTTTCTTT.

This chain uses TRBV25-1 with TRBJ2-7, with 11 bases fitting TRBD1. In germline, CDR1 is MGHDK, CDR2 SYGVNS. The CDR3 covers 15 residues. V gave up 4 bases and J gave up 2 bases; unmatched junction bases: 4. The CDR3 DNA follows: TGTGCCAGCAGTGTTTGGACAGGGGGCCCCTACGAGCAGTACTTC. It specifies CASSVWTGGPYEQYF.

The chain employs TRBV28 and TRBJ2-5; no definite D call. Near its end, the DNA agrees better with TRBJ2-7, so the J call may be wrong. The CDR3 extends over 15 amino acids. Germline CDR1 reads MDHEN; CDR2 reads SYDVKM. The CDR3 sequence is CASSSRSRGFYEQYF. In DNA form, the CDR3 reads TGTGCCAGCAGTTCCCGAAGTAGAGGCTTCTACGAGCAGTACTTC.

The V and J genes are TRBV9 and TRBJ2-1, with D possibly being TRBD2 (5 bases). The CDR3 totals 14 residues. Germline CDR1 SGDLS, CDR2 YYNGEE. The V and J ends lost 4 bases and 3 bases respectively, with 11 bases between them. In nucleotides, the CDR3 is TGTGCCAGCAGCCCTGGCGCGGGCTACAATGAGCAGTTCTTC. The encoded protein is CASSPGAGYNEQFF.

The rearrangement uses TRBV5-6 and TRBJ2-3; 13 bases are shared with TRBD2. This CDR3 has 18 residues. CDR1 is SGHDT, CDR2 YYEEEE, per germline. With 3 bases clipped from V and 0 bases from J, the junction kept 7 bases outside the gene matches. The CDR3 DNA reads as TGTGCCAGCAGCTGGGAGGGACTAGCGGGGCCCAGCACAGATACGCAGTATTTT. Translation gives CASSWEGLAGPSTDTQYF.

CDR3 sequence reads: CASIPGGRDFNEQFF. In DNA form, the CDR3 reads TGTGCCAGCATCCCCGGCGGGAGGGACTTCAATGAGCAGTTCTTC. The rearrangement links TRBV7-9 to TRBJ2-1; 9 nucleotides agree with TRBD2. CDR1 is SEHNR, CDR2 FQNEAQ, per germline (reference sequence). The trim removed 7 bases at V and 6 bases at J, leaving 10 bases unmatched. CDR3 length: 15 residues.

The chain carries TRBV10-3 and TRBJ2-5; D remains ambiguous. Germline-derived CDR1 and CDR2 are ENHRY and SYGVKD. The CDR3 runs to 12 residues. With 0 bases removed from V and 4 bases from J, the gap between germline ends came to 3 bases. The CDR3 DNA reads as TGTGCCATCAGTGAGTCGATAGAGACCCAGTACTTC. It encodes CAISESIETQYF.

The chain's CDR3 is CASSNLIEGPPAIYNQPQHF. CDR3 in DNA: TGTGCCAGCAGCAATTTAATAGAGGGGCCACCCGCCATTTACAATCAGCCCCAGCATTTT. This chain connects TRBV21-1 to TRBJ1-5. TRBV21-1 is flagged as a pseudogene. The CDR3 length is 20 residues.

The rearrangement joins TRBV30 to TRBJ2-5; possibly TRBD2 for D (6 bases). The CDR3 runs to 14 residues. V was clipped by 2 bases and J by 7 bases, with 17 bases between them. Germline V gene sequence: CDR1 GTSNPN, CDR2 SVGIG (reference sequence). The CDR3 loop reads CAWSRVAVRRTQYF. DNA of the CDR3: TGTGCCTGGAGTCGAGTAGCGGTAAGAAGGACCCAGTACTTC.

CDR3 DNA: TGTGCCAGCAGCTACCCCTGGGCATTCAGCAATGAGCAGTTCTTC. The encoded protein is CASSYPWAFSNEQFF. The chain carries TRBV7-9 and TRBJ2-1; D is uncertain. The CDR3 is made up of 15 amino acids. The V gene's germline CDR1 is SEHNR and CDR2 FQNEAQ (reference sequence). V lost 4 bases, J lost 6 bases, and 16 bases lay in between. Variable domain in full (rest from reference TRBV7-9 and TRBJ2-1): DTGVSQNPRHKITKRGQNVTFRCDPISEHNRLYWYRQTLGQGPEFLTYFQNEAQLEKSRLLSDRFSAERPKGSFSTLEIQRTEQGDSAMYLCASSYPWAFSNEQFFGPGTRLTVL.

The rearrangement links TRBV4-2 to TRBJ1-1, with 11 bases aligning to TRBD1. J gave up 0 bases and V 1 base, and 1 base lay outside the gene matches. Germline CDR1 reads LGHNA; CDR2 reads YNFKEQ. This CDR3 is built from 16 residues. CDR3 nucleotide sequence: TGTGCCAGCAGCCAAGGGACAGGGGGCATGAACACTGAAGCTTTCTTT. Its protein product is CASSQGTGGMNTEAFF.

The chain joins TRBV28 to TRBJ2-1, with D unresolved. CDR1 and CDR2 from the germline V gene are MDHEN and SYDVKM. This CDR3 is built from 13 residues. Trimming cost V 2 bases and J 3 bases, with 5 bases left between them. CDR3 coding DNA: TGTGCCAGCAGTTTACCAGTCTACAATGAGCAGTTCTTC. Translated, it gives CASSLPVYNEQFF. The complete variable domain, with remaining parts taken from reference TRBV28 and TRBJ2-1, reads DVKVTQSSRYLVKRTGEKVFLECVQDMDHENMFWYRQDPGLGLRLIYFSYDVKMKEKGDIPEGYSVSREKKERFSLILESASTNQTSMYLCASSLPVYNEQFFGPGTRLTVL.

Regarding this clone: Given the absence of the conserved phenylalanine or tryptophan at the CDR3 end, a read error is likely. Because the CDR3's place on the DNA is in doubt, the DNA is left out and the CDR3 is given as listed by TCRdb. CDR3: CARATRRDPNT. V gene TRBV19 combines with J gene TRBJ1-2. The CDR3 extends over 11 residues, inclusive of both ends. From germline, CDR1 is LNHDA and CDR2 SQIVND (reference sequence).

V usage is TRBV27 and J usage is TRBJ1-1; TRBD1 might be the D (6 bases). The V end was cut by 0 bases, the J end by 1 base, with 9 bases between. This CDR3 is 15 amino acids long. Germline loops: CDR1 MNHEY, CDR2 SMNVEV (reference sequence). CDR3: CASSLSARGNTEAFF. In DNA form, the CDR3 reads TGTGCCAGCAGTTTATCGGCCAGGGGGAACACTGAAGCTTTCTTT.

The chain employs TRBV2 and TRBJ2-7; 16 bases fit TRBD2. The CDR3 has 17 residues. Per germline, CDR1 SNHLY and CDR2 FYNNEI. Trimming removed 3 bases from V and 5 bases from J; junction bases left unmatched: 7. The CDR3 reads CASSDSGTSGRANEQYF. In DNA form, the CDR3 reads TGTGCCAGCAGTGACTCCGGGACTAGCGGGAGGGCAAACGAGCAGTACTTC.

The chain has TRBV27 and TRBJ2-7, with 10 bases aligning to TRBD2. J lost 1 base, V lost 5 bases, and 2 bases had no gene match. Germline CDR1 is MNHEY and CDR2 is SMNVEV (reference sequence). The CDR3 has 14 residues. In nucleotides, the CDR3 is TGTGCCAGCAGTATACTAGCGGGGTCCTACGAGCAGTACTTC. It is translated as CASSILAGSYEQYF.

This clone was seen just once. This chain links TRBV28 with TRBJ2-7; D unresolved. The V gene's germline CDR1 is MDHEN and CDR2 SYDVKM. V was trimmed by 3 bases and J by 3 bases, leaving 6 bases between them. The CDR3 covers 12 residues. The CDR3 loop reads CASSFPSYEQYF. As DNA, the CDR3 is TGTGCCAGCAGTTTCCCCAGCTACGAGCAGTACTTC.